This T cell receptor beta chain was identified in a study of blood T cell repertoires in COVID-19. Across the study: In each case, the material was cDNA or gDNA derived from T cells, B-cell-depleted T cells, or PBMCs.

With 3 bases removed from V and 4 bases from J, the gap between germline ends came to 16 bases. The CDR3 is 15 residues long. Germline CDR1 and CDR2: MNHNS and SASEGT. Self-reported history from a screening survey and questionnaire set each donor's cohort. TCRdb's table, derived via immunoSEQ multiplex PCR, lists solely in-frame clones and lacks some. The table has some 200,000 clones, 80% seen once. The TCR sequence derives from a woman in her thirties or forties with acute COVID-19. The sequencing sample was made of PBMCs or T cells enriched from blood (not recorded which). The chain employs TRBV6-1 and TRBJ2-7; D gene ambiguous. The CDR3 is CASSEVGSSFYEQYF. The CDR3 DNA reads TGTGCCAGCAGTGAGGTGGGCAGTTCTTTTTACGAGCAGTACTTC.